The clone carrying this TCR beta chain was recorded only once. Its matching antigen is unknown. The data were taken from a study of cytomegalovirus exposure and HLA in healthy donors. On the study more broadly: The same platform as the 666 first-cohort repertoires was used for the 100 to 150 validation repertoires, a later analysis reported.

Assay used: immunoSEQ multiplex PCR; TCRdb lists only in-frame clones, some missing. This sample has under 300,000 clones, with about 86% found just once. The study's findings and limits: Cytomegalovirus association was listed for approximately 150 TCR beta chains. The tendency of first-cohort TCR clusters to co-occur in the 100 to 150 validation repertoires emerged from a later analysis.

The CDR3 loop spans 17 amino acids. The V end lost 6 bases, the J end lost 3 bases, and 21 bases lay between the germline ends. Germline V lookup: CDR1 SNHLY, CDR2 FYNNEI. The donors belonged to the roughly 120-subject validation cohort, separate from the roughly 670-subject first cohort. The clonotype was recovered from a woman aged 25-40 years in good health and CMV-seropositive. The sample taken for sequencing was PBMCs. The V and J genes are TRBV2 and TRBJ2-1, with D possibly TRBD1 on 6 matching bases. The CDR3 DNA reads TGTGCCAGCAGAGACGTTTATTTAGGGGGTCTCTACAATGAGCAGTTCTTC. This encodes CASRDVYLGGLYNEQFF.